Described below is a single T cell receptor beta chain sequence and its context. This clone was seen more than once but under ten times. Its recognized antigen is unknown. Base qualities are not provided; no much larger clone lies one nucleotide away. The data are from a study of control samples from healthy donors and cancer patients (dated by TCRdb to about 2020). V is clipped by 7 bases and J by 4 bases, and the sequence between their germline boundaries is 16 bases long. The cysteine opens and the phenylalanine closes a CDR3 of 14 amino acids. Only the CDR3 DNA is retained, 42 bases long and in frame from the first base. Based on the germline V gene (reference sequence), the CDR1 and CDR2 sequences are MNHEY and SMNVEV. Libraries were built with the immunoSEQ multiplex PCR assay. Imported from immuneACCESS, the table was reduced by TCRdb to in-frame sequences with V and J called. These copies leave out some clones; in studies compared against another copy, an unresolved V gene accounts for under half, and the cause of the remainder is not known. For this sample there are 84,000 or so clones; 75% to 95% appear just once. The top ten clones comprise around 14% of the sample.

The specimen sequenced was blood. This TCR was recovered from a man aged 30 to 45 in good health. In this chain, TRBV27 is recombined with TRBJ2-5, and TRBD1 may be the D gene, going by 6 matching bases. The CDR3 region reads CASKPTGLGETQYF. The DNA sequence is given as TGTGCCAGCAAGCCCACAGGGCTAGGAGAGACCCAGTACTTC.